One and the same sample provided the 2 T cell receptor beta chains below, sequenced in a study of long-term antiretroviral therapy in people with HIV. At survey level, the immunoSEQ assay was run in its v3.0 version. Sequenced by immunoSEQ multiplex PCR; TCRdb stores in-frame clones only, minus some. This sample carries about 29,000 clones, nearly 97% of them seen once, and the ten largest clones take roughly 8%. Sequencing used unsorted PBMCs, obtained 5.3 years after starting antiretroviral therapy. The receptors derive from a man younger than 45 with HIV.

The genes are TRBV5-1 and TRBJ1-2; 8 nucleotides agree with TRBD1. The CDR3 totals 14 residues. The germline CDR1 and CDR2 sequences are SGHRS and YFSETQ. Trimming removed 5 bases from V and 8 bases from J; junction bases left unmatched: 11. In DNA, the CDR3 is TGCGCCAGCAGTCGAGCCGACAGGGGCGGAGGCTACACCTTC. Protein sequence: CASSRADRGGGYTF.

The chain is built from TRBV14 and TRBJ2-5; the match to TRBD1 covers 7 bases. The CDR3 length is 15 residues. Germline loops: CDR1 SGHDN, CDR2 FVKESK. Germline trimming cut 0 bases from V and 4 bases from J; bases unmatched to any gene: 5. CDR3 DNA: TGTGCCAGCAGCCAAGAGCGAACAGGGGTAGAGACCCAGTACTTC. Its protein is CASSQERTGVETQYF.